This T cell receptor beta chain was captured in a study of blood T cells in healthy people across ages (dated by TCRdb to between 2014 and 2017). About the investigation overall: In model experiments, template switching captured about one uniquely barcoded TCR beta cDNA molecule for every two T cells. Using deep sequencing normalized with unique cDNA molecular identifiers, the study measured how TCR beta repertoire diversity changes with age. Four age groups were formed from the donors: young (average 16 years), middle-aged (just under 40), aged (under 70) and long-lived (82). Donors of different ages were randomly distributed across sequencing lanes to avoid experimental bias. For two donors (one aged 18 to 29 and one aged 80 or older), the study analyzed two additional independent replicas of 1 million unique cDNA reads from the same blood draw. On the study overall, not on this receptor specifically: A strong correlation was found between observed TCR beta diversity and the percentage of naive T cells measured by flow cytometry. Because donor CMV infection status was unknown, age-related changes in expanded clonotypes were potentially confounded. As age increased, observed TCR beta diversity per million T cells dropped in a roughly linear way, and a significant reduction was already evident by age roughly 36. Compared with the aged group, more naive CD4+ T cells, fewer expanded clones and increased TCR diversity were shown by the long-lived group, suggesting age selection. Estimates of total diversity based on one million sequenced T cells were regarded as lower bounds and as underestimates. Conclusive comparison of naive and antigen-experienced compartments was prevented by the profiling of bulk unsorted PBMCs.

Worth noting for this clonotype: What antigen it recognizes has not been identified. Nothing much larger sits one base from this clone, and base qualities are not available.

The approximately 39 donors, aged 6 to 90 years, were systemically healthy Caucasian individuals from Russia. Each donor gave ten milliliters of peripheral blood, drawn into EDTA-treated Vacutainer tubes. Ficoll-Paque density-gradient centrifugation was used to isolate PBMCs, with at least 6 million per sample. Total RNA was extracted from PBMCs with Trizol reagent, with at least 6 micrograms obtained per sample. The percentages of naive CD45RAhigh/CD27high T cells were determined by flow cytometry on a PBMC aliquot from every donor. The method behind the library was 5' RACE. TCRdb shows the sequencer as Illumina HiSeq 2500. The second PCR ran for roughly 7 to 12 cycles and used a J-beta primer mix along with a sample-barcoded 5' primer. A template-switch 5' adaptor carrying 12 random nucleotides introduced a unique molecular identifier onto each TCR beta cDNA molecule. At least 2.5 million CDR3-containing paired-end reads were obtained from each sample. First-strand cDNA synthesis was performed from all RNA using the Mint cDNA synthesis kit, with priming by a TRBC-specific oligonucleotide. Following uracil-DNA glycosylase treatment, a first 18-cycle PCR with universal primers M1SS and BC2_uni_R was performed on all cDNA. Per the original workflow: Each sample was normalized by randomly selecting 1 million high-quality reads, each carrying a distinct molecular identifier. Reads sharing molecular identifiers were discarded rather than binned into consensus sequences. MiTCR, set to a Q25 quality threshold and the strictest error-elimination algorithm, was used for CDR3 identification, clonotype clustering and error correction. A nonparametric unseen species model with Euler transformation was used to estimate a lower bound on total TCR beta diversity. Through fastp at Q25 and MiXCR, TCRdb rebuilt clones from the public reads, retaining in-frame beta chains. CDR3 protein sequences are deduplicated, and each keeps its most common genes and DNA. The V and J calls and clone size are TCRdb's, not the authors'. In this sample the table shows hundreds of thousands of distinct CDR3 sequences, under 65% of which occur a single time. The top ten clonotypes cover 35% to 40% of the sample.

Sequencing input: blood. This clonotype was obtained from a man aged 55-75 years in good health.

The nucleotide sequence is given as TGCAGTGCCACACCGAACTCTGGAAACACCATATATTTT. This encodes CSATPNSGNTIYF. The chain couples TRBV20-1 to TRBJ1-3; the D gene cannot be named for sure. CDR1 and CDR2 are read off the germline V gene (reference sequence) as DFQATT and SNEGSKA. Trimming takes 6 bases from V and 0 bases from J, and the germline ends sit 9 bases apart. From cysteine to phenylalanine, the CDR3 is 13 amino acids long. CDR3 DNA is the only sequence kept; it has 39 bases, read in frame from the first base.